This T cell receptor beta chain was sequenced for a study of blood T cells in healthy people across ages. Study at large: Template switching caught about one barcoded beta molecule for each two T cells. Study observations and caveats: Long-lived donors had more naive CD4+ cells and higher diversity than aged donors.

A word on this clonotype: Its matching antigen is unknown.

Isolation yielded PBMCs, at least 7 million per sample, in every case. Germline loops: CDR1 DFQATT, CDR2 SNEGSKA (reference sequence). The CDR3 extends over 13 amino acids. Combining a sample-barcoded 5' primer with a J-beta primer mix, a second PCR ran for about 7 to 11 cycles. Each cDNA molecule carried a tag from a template-switch adaptor that contained 12 random nucleotides. One entry per CDR3 protein, called by TCRdb with MiXCR from the 5' RACE reads. This sample has about 780,000 distinct CDR3 sequences, with about 45% found just once. This sequence joins TRBV20-1 and TRBJ2-5; 8 nucleotides match TRBD1. The DNA end favors TRBJ2-7, so the J call may be wrong. The TCR comes from an elderly man in good health. Material: blood. CDR3 loop: CSAPGQVIYEQYF. CDR3 in DNA: TGCAGTGCTCCGGGACAGGTCATCTACGAGCAGTACTTC.